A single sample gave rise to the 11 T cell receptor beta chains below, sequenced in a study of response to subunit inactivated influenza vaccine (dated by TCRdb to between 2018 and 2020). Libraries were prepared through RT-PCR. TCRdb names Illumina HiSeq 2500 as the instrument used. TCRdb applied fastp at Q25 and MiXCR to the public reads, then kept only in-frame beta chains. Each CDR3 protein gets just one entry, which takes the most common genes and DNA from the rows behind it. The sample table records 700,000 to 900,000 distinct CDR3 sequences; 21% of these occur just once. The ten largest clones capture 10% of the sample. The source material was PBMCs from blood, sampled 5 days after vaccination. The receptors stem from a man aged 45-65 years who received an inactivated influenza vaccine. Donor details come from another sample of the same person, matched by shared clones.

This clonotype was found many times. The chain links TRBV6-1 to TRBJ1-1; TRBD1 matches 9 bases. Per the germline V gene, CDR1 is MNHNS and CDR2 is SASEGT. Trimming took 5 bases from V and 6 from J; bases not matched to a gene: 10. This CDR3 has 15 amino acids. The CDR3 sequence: CASSPGTGYGPEAFF. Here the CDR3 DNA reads TGTGCCAGCAGTCCCGGGACAGGGTATGGACCTGAAGCTTTCTTT.

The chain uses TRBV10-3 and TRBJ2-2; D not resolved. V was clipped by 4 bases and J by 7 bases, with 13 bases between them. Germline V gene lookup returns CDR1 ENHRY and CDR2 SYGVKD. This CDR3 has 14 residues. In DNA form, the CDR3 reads TGTGCCATCAGTGTGGATACCCATCGCGGGGAGCTGTTTTTT. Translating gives CAISVDTHRGELFF.

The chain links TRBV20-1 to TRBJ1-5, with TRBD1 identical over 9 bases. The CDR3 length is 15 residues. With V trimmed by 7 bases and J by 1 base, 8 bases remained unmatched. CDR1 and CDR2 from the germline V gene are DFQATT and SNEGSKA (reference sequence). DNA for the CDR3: TGCAGTGGGGGACAGGGATGGAAGAGCAATCAGCCCCAGCATTTT. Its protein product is CSGGQGWKSNQPQHF.

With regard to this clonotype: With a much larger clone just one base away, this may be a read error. The CDR3 region is CASSQDRGTQPQHF. CDR3 nucleotide sequence: TGTGCCAGCAGCCAAGACAGGGGGACTCAGCCCCAGCATTTT. This sequence joins TRBV5-6 and TRBJ1-5; TRBD1 agrees at 9 bases. V lost 4 bases and J lost 6; bases outside the gene matches: 5. In germline, CDR1 is SGHDT, CDR2 YYEEEE. The CDR3 length is 14 residues.

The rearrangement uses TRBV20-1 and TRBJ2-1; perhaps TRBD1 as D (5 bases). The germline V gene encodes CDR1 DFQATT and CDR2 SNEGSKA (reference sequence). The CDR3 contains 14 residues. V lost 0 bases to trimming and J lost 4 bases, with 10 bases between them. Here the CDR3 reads CSARDSTGYNEQFF. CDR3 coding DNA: TGCAGTGCTAGAGATTCAACAGGTTACAATGAGCAGTTCTTC.

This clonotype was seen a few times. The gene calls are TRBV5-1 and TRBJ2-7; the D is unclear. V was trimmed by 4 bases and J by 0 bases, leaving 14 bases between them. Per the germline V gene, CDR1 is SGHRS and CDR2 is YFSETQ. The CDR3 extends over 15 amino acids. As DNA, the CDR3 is TGCGCCAGCAGCCATCGGACCATTAGCTCCTACGAGCAGTACTTC. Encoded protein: CASSHRTISSYEQYF. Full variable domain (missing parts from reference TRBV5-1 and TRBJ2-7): KAGVTQTPRYLIKTRGQQVTLSCSPISGHRSVSWYQQTPGQGLQFLFEYFSETQRNKGNFPGRFSGRQFSNSRSEMNVSTLELGDSALYLCASSHRTISSYEQYFGPGTRLTVT.

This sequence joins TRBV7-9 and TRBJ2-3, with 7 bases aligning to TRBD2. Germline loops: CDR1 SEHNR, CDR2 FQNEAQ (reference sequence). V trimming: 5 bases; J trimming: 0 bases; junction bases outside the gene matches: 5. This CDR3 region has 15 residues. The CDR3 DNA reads TGTGCCAGCAGCGGAGGCGGGGGTAGCACAGATACGCAGTATTTT. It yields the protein CASSGGGGSTDTQYF.

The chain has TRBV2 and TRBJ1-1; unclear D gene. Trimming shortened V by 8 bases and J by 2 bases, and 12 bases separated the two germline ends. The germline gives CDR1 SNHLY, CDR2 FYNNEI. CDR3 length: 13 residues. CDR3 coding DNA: TGTGCCAGCGGATGGGATGCTAACACTGAAGCTTTCTTT. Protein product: CASGWDANTEAFF.

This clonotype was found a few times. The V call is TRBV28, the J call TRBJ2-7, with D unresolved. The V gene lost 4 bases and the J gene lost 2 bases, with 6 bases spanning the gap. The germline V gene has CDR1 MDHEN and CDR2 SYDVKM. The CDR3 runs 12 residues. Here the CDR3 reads CASSSYPYEQYF. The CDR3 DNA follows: TGTGCCAGCAGTTCTTACCCCTACGAGCAGTACTTC.

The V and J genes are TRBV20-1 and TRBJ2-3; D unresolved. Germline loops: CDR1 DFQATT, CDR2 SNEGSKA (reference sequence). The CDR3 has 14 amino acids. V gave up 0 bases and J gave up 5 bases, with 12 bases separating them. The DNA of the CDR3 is TGCAGTGCTAGAGAAAGGATAGTAGGAGATACGCAGTATTTT. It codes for CSARERIVGDTQYF.

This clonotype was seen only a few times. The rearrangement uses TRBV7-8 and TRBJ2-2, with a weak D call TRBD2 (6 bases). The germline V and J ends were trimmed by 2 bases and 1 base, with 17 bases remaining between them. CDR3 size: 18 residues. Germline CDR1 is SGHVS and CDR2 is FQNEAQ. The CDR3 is CASSLNPKGGMNTGELFF. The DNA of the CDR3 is TGTGCCAGCAGCTTAAACCCAAAAGGAGGGATGAACACCGGGGAGCTGTTTTTT. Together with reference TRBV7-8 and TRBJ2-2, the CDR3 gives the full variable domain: GAGVSQSPRYKVAKRGQDVALRCDPISGHVSLFWYQQALGQGPEFLTYFQNEAQLDKSGLPSDRFFAERPEGSVSTLKIQRTQQEDSAVYLCASSLNPKGGMNTGELFFGEGSRLTVL.